The TCR beta chain under discussion was sequenced for a study of cytomegalovirus exposure and HLA in healthy donors. A multiplex PCR was run with 60 Vbeta primers and 13 Jbeta primers. The protocol was immunoSEQ multiplex PCR, while the TCRdb copy is restricted to in-frame clones and leaves out a portion. Here the sample spans under 250,000 clones, roughly 82% being singletons. V shed 1 base and J shed 3 bases, with 12 bases lying between them. From germline, CDR1 is MNHNS and CDR2 SASEGT. The CDR3 covers 15 residues. Sequencing was carried out using PBMCs. This receptor was taken from a man aged 35 to 55 in good health and CMV-seropositive. The chain combines TRBV6-1 with TRBJ1-1, with D perhaps TRBD1 (5 bases). In nucleotides, the CDR3 is TGTGCCAGCAGTGAAGGGGGCGGCAGAGACACTGAAGCTTTCTTT. It yields the protein CASSEGGGRDTEAFF.